What follows are 8 T cell receptor beta chains derived from one specimen sequenced in a study of breast tumors, draining lymph nodes, adjacent tissues. From the multiplex PCR reads, TCRdb called clonotypes with MiXCR, one entry per CDR3 protein. The sample holds about 63,000 distinct CDR3 sequences, 57% seen once. The sample was breast tumor tissue. The origin of the receptors is a female donor with breast cancer. Some clones in this sample may be carry-over from other donors' samples.

This clonotype was seen at least ten times. An end of the junction differs from the germline gene, which may be a read error. The chain joins TRBV7-9 to TRBJ1-2; D gene unclear. Germline CDR1 reads SEHNR; CDR2 reads FQNEAQ (reference sequence). The CDR3 has 15 residues. The CDR3 DNA reads TGTGCCAGCAGCTTAGGCCTAGCTGACTACTATGGCTACCCCTTC. It translates to CASSLGLADYYGYPF.

The table lists this clonotype with many counts. One junction end disagrees with the germline gene, perhaps due to a read error. Written as DNA, the CDR3 is TGTGCTAGCAGCCTCAGTGGGGGGTTCGGCGAGACCCAGTACTTC. Translation: CASSLSGGFGETQYF. V and J are TRBV7-7 and TRBJ2-5; TRBD2 is a possible D gene (6 bases). Germline V gives CDR1 SSHAT, CDR2 FNYEAQ (reference sequence). The length of the CDR3 is 15 residues.

The CDR3 loop is CASSEGLAGSGSPLHF. The CDR3, as DNA: TGTGCCAGCAGTGAGGGGCTAGCGGGGTCCGGTTCACCCCTCCACTTT. V gene TRBV2 combines with J gene TRBJ1-6; D perhaps matches TRBD1 (5 bases). V was pared by 3 bases and J by 9 bases, with 18 bases between. CDR1 is SNHLY, CDR2 FYNNEI, per germline. This CDR3 contains 16 residues.

This clonotype was observed a single time. The CDR3 loop is CASGGQGNTGELFF. In DNA form, the CDR3 reads TGCGCCAGCGGAGGACAGGGGAACACCGGGGAGCTGTTTTTT. V usage is TRBV5-1 and J usage is TRBJ2-2; 8 bases fit TRBD1. Germline CDR1 reads SGHRS; CDR2 reads YFSETQ. Trimming took 7 bases from V and 1 from J; bases not matched to a gene: 3. This CDR3 comprises 14 residues.

The chain has TRBV9 and TRBJ1-5, with a tentative D call TRBD1 (6 bases). This CDR3 spans 15 amino acids. Trimming left V 0 bases short and J 3 bases short, with 10 bases between. Germline-derived CDR1 and CDR2 are SGDLS and YYNGEE. DNA of the CDR3: TGTGCCAGCAGCGTAGCAGGGGCTTACAATCAGCCCCAGCATTTT. This translates into CASSVAGAYNQPQHF.

This clonotype was seen ten or more times. The chain carries TRBV28 and TRBJ2-3; no reliable D call. The CDR3 spans 15 residues. Deletions cut 4 bases from V and 2 bases from J, with 13 bases between. Germline values: CDR1 MDHEN, CDR2 SYDVKM. Here the CDR3 reads CASSSGQKLTDTQYF. In nucleotides, the CDR3 is TGTGCCAGCAGTTCCGGGCAGAAGCTCACAGATACGCAGTATTTT. The variable domain in full, with the rest retrieved from reference TRBV28 and TRBJ2-3, is DVKVTQSSRYLVKRTGEKVFLECVQDMDHENMFWYRQDPGLGLRLIYFSYDVKMKEKGDIPEGYSVSREKKERFSLILESASTNQTSMYLCASSSGQKLTDTQYFGPGTRLTVL.

V usage is TRBV7-9 and J usage is TRBJ2-5, with unresolved D. Germline V lookup: CDR1 SEHNR, CDR2 FQNEAQ (reference sequence). With 5 bases removed from V and 5 bases from J, the gap between germline ends came to 15 bases. This CDR3 has 14 amino acids. CDR3 residues: CASSRSGLRETQYF. For the CDR3, the DNA is TGTGCCAGCAGCCGTTCAGGTCTCCGGGAGACCCAGTACTTC. Variable domain in full (rest from reference TRBV7-9 and TRBJ2-5): DTGVSQNPRHKITKRGQNVTFRCDPISEHNRLYWYRQTLGQGPEFLTYFQNEAQLEKSRLLSDRFSAERPKGSFSTLEIQRTEQGDSAMYLCASSRSGLRETQYFGPGTRLLVL.

This clonotype came up many times. The V gene is TRBV7-3, the J gene TRBJ2-1, with D unresolved. Trimming left V 5 bases short and J 1 base short, with 15 bases between. The CDR3 loop spans 16 amino acids. CDR1 and CDR2 from the germline V gene are SGHTA and FQGTGA. Here the CDR3 DNA reads TGTGCCAGCAGCGCCCGAGGACCTCCGTCCTACAATGAGCAGTTCTTC. Residues: CASSARGPPSYNEQFF. The variable domain in full, completed from reference TRBV7-3 and TRBJ2-1, reads GAGVSQTPSNKVTEKGKYVELRCDPISGHTALYWYRQSLGQGPEFLIYFQGTGAADDSGLPNDRFFAVRPEGSVSTLKIQRTERGDSAVYLCASSARGPPSYNEQFFGPGTRLTVL.